Below are 7 T cell receptor beta chains sequenced from a single sample in a study of beta chain features in type 1 diabetes. Sequencing targeted expressed TCRB transcripts, as all isolated RNA had been reverse transcribed. Measured with immunoSEQ multiplex PCR; TCRdb has only the in-frame clones, and not every one. Of hundreds of thousands of clones listed, less than 9.5% were seen once; the top ten hold 0.44%. The material sequenced was central memory CD4+ T cells from blood. These receptor sequences come from a woman between 18 and 29 years old in good health.

In its sample, this clone was seen many times. CDR3 nucleotides: TGTGCCAGCTCACCACAGGCTAGCGGGCTCGGTACCAACGAGCAGTACTTC. It is translated as CASSPQASGLGTNEQYF. The J gene is TRBJ2-7, the V gene TRBV18; 8 bases line up with TRBD2. Germline CDR1 is KGHSH and CDR2 is LQKENI. The CDR3 runs 17 residues. J was trimmed by 5 bases and V by 1 base; bases with no gene match: 13. The full variable domain, completed using reference TRBV18 and TRBJ2-7, is NAGVMQNPRHLVRRRGQEARLRCSPMKGHSHVYWYRQLPEEGLKFMVYLQKENIIDESGMPKERFSAEFPKEGPSILRIQQVVRGDSAAYFCASSPQASGLGTNEQYFGPGTRLTVT.

This clone was seen many times. The CDR3, as DNA: TGCAGCGCCGGTGGGGGAGGGAGCACTGAAGCTTTCTTT. This encodes CSAGGGGSTEAFF. The chain carries TRBV29-1 and TRBJ1-1; a possible D gene is TRBD1 (5 bases). The germline V and J ends were trimmed by 7 bases and 4 bases, with 16 bases remaining between them. The CDR3 has 13 residues. Germline assignment: CDR1 SQVTM and CDR2 ANQGSEA.

There are a few counts of this clone. The germline gene is not matched at one end of the junction; a read error may be the cause. The chain has TRBV7-7 and TRBJ2-5; 9 bases line up with TRBD1. The CDR3 contains 14 residues. Per germline, CDR1 SSHAT and CDR2 FNYEAQ (reference sequence). The CDR3 is CASSDTGGGETQYF. The DNA of the CDR3 is TGTGCTAGCAGCGATACAGGGGGCGGGGAGACCCAGTACTTC.

The rearrangement joins TRBV28 to TRBJ2-7; D gene unclear. V was pared by 3 bases and J by 2 bases, with 14 bases between. The CDR3 runs to 15 residues. Per the germline V gene, CDR1 is MDHEN and CDR2 is SYDVKM. The CDR3 nucleotides read TGTGCCAGCAGTTTCTATGGCAGGCAGACCTACGAGCAGTACTTC. Its translation is CASSFYGRQTYEQYF.

This clone was seen a handful of times. J is TRBJ2-2 and V is TRBV7-2; D is unclear. The CDR3 length is 14 residues. The V and J ends lost 5 bases and 5 bases respectively, with 12 bases between them. Germline lookup yields CDR1 SGHTA and CDR2 FQGNSA. CDR3 protein: CASSLGPQTGELFF. CDR3 coding DNA: TGTGCCAGCAGCCTCGGGCCCCAGACCGGGGAGCTGTTTTTT. Variable domain in full (rest from reference TRBV7-2 and TRBJ2-2): GAGVSQSPSNKVTEKGKDVELRCDPISGHTALYWYRQSLGQGLEFLIYFQGNSAPDKSGLPSDRFSAERTGGSVSTLTIQRTQQEDSAVYLCASSLGPQTGELFFGEGSRLTVL.

The chain is built from TRBV2 and TRBJ1-5; 9 nucleotides agree with TRBD1. Per germline, CDR1 SNHLY and CDR2 FYNNEI. The V and J ends lost 6 bases and 4 bases, in that order; junction bases with no gene match: 4. CDR3 length equals 14 residues. The CDR3 sequence: CASRGTGWNQPQHF. The CDR3 DNA sequence: TGTGCCAGCAGAGGGACAGGGTGGAATCAGCCCCAGCATTTT.

The rearrangement joins TRBV9 to TRBJ1-1; D gene ambiguous. The V gene's germline CDR1 is SGDLS and CDR2 YYNGEE. This CDR3 is built from 15 residues. V lost 3 bases to trimming and J lost 0 bases, with 12 bases between them. The CDR3 DNA reads as TGTGCCAGCAGCGCCACTGCGGCGTTGAACACTGAAGCTTTCTTT. It translates to CASSATAALNTEAFF. Based on the CDR3 plus reference TRBV9 and TRBJ1-1, the full variable domain is DSGVTQTPKHLITATGQRVTLRCSPRSGDLSVYWYQQSLDQGLQFLIQYYNGEERAKGNILERFSAQQFPDLHSELNLSSLELGDSALYFCASSATAALNTEAFFGQGTRLTVV.